Presented here are 19 T cell receptor beta chains from one specimen sequenced in a study of cytomegalovirus exposure and HLA in healthy donors. Data came from immunoSEQ multiplex PCR; TCRdb stores just in-frame clones and leaves some out. The table has around 70,000 clones, about 95% seen once; the top ten hold around 0.65%. The sequenced sample consisted of PBMCs. Every receptor here comes from a woman between 18 and 29 years old in good health and CMV-seronegative.

The V call is TRBV4-1, the J call TRBJ2-1; D uncertain. V lost 0 bases and J lost 4, with 4 bases in between. CDR1 and CDR2 (germline): MGHRA, YSYEKL. The length of the CDR3 is 13 residues. The CDR3: CASSQDSYNEQFF. CDR3 DNA: TGCGCCAGCAGCCAAGACTCGTACAATGAGCAGTTCTTC.

The chain is built from TRBV6-1 and TRBJ2-3; 7 bases match TRBD1. CDR1 and CDR2 from the germline V gene are MNHNS and SASEGT. V was pared by 6 bases and J by 2 bases, with 8 bases of the junction left unmatched. The CDR3 spans 15 residues. In DNA, the CDR3 is TGTGCCAGCAGCCTTTCAACAGGGGCCACAGATACGCAGTATTTT. This gives the protein CASSLSTGATDTQYF.

The chain uses TRBV5-1 and TRBJ1-2; weak D call: TRBD1 (6 bases). Germline CDR1 is SGHRS and CDR2 is YFSETQ. The CDR3 sequence is 16 residues long. The V and J ends lost 2 bases and 8 bases respectively, with 22 bases between them. The CDR3 DNA reads as TGCGCCAGCAGCTTTTTAAGTTTTACAGGGTGGCAGGGCTACACCTTC. It encodes CASSFLSFTGWQGYTF.

This clone was picked up one time. This chain uses TRBV27 with TRBJ1-6, with a weak D call TRBD1 (6 bases). From germline, CDR1 is MNHEY and CDR2 SMNVEV (reference sequence). The CDR3 sequence is 14 residues long. V lost 3 bases and J 8 bases, leaving 11 bases between the germline ends. In nucleotides, the CDR3 is TGTGCCAGCAGTTTCGGGACAAATGATTCACCCCTCCACTTT. Its protein is CASSFGTNDSPLHF.

The rearrangement links TRBV4-1 to TRBJ1-5; TRBD1 might be the D (5 bases). Germline V gene data show CDR1 as MGHRA and CDR2 as YSYEKL. The CDR3 contains 13 residues. V lost 4 bases to trimming and J lost 5 bases, with 9 bases between them. CDR3 protein: CASSRQPDQPQHF. The CDR3 DNA sequence: TGCGCCAGCAGCCGACAGCCCGATCAGCCCCAGCATTTT.

The count of this clone is one. This chain connects TRBV6-4 to TRBJ2-3, with a weak D call TRBD2 (6 bases). This CDR3 contains 16 residues. The germline gives CDR1 MRHNA, CDR2 SNTAGT. Trimming cost V 3 bases and J 1 base, with 14 bases left between them. The DNA of the CDR3 is TGTGCCAGCAGTGAGGTAGCGGAGGGAGGCACAGATACGCAGTATTTT. It specifies CASSEVAEGGTDTQYF.

V and J are TRBV18 and TRBJ1-2; D is unresolved. Germline values: CDR1 KGHSH, CDR2 LQKENI. The V end lost 0 bases, the J end lost 0 bases, and 8 bases lay between the germline ends. The CDR3 extends over 15 amino acids. The CDR3 DNA is TGTGCCAGCTCACCACCGGGCAGGACTAACTATGGCTACACCTTC. Translated, it gives CASSPPGRTNYGYTF.

This chain's CDR3 is CASSWTASGEQYF. The CDR3 bases are TGCGCCAGCAGCTGGACAGCGTCGGGCGAGCAGTACTTC. This chain joins TRBV5-1 and TRBJ2-7, with D maybe TRBD1 (6 bases). The CDR3 spans 13 residues. Germline CDR1 SGHRS, CDR2 YFSETQ. With 3 bases removed from V and 6 bases from J, the gap between germline ends came to 13 bases.

The chain has TRBV30 and TRBJ1-5; D is undetermined. Trimming removed 4 bases from V and 0 bases from J, with 13 bases in between. Germline loops: CDR1 GTSNPN, CDR2 SVGIG (reference sequence). The CDR3 runs 15 residues. CDR3 protein: CAWKTPRGSNQPQHF. The DNA for the CDR3 is TGTGCCTGGAAAACTCCGCGGGGTAGCAATCAGCCCCAGCATTTT.

The chain links TRBV7-2 to TRBJ1-4; TRBD1 aligns across 9 bases. CDR1 is SGHTA, CDR2 FQGNSA, per germline. Losses at the gene ends were 1 base for V and 7 bases for J; bases not matched to a gene: 7. This CDR3 is 16 amino acids long. The CDR3 loop is CASSLGGGTGSEKLFF. The CDR3 DNA reads as TGTGCCAGCAGCTTAGGTGGGGGGACAGGGAGTGAAAAACTGTTTTTT.

A single count supports this clone. The chain couples TRBV27 to TRBJ2-3; D not certain. The CDR3 runs to 15 residues. Germline V gene lookup returns CDR1 MNHEY and CDR2 SMNVEV (reference sequence). The V end lost 3 bases, the J end lost 1 base, and 11 bases lay between the germline ends. CDR3 amino acids: CASSFGFRGTDTQYF. The CDR3 region has the DNA TGTGCCAGCAGTTTTGGGTTTCGGGGCACAGATACGCAGTATTTT.

The rearrangement joins TRBV30 to TRBJ2-4; D ambiguous. In germline, CDR1 is GTSNPN, CDR2 SVGIG (reference sequence). The V and J ends lost 1 base and 8 bases respectively, with 12 bases between them. The length of the CDR3 is 13 residues. This chain's CDR3 is CAWSDAVEDIQYF. CDR3 DNA: TGTGCCTGGAGTGACGCCGTCGAGGACATTCAGTACTTC.

The chain recombines TRBV10-1 with TRBJ2-1, with TRBD2 identical over 12 bases. This CDR3 region has 16 residues. Looked up from germline, CDR1 is WNHNN and CDR2 is SYGVQD (reference sequence). Unmatched junction bases numbered 12, after V lost 8 bases and J lost 7 bases. CDR3 sequence reads: CASQSIASGGDNEQFF. CDR3 in DNA: TGCGCCAGCCAGAGTATAGCTAGCGGGGGGGATAATGAGCAGTTCTTC.

This CDR3 is CASSFGGTRSGQPQHF. CDR3 DNA sequence: TGTGCCAGCAGCTTCGGGGGGACCCGGAGTGGTCAGCCCCAGCATTTT. The V gene is TRBV7-9, the J gene TRBJ1-5; D is possibly TRBD1 (5 bases). CDR1 is SEHNR and CDR2 is FQNEAQ in the germline V gene (reference sequence). The CDR3 is made up of 16 amino acids. Trimming stripped 3 bases from V and 6 bases from J, with 18 bases between.

The chain couples TRBV4-1 to TRBJ2-7; D may be TRBD2 (6 bases). The ends were cut back, 0 bases at V and 2 bases at J, with 17 bases in the middle. Germline values: CDR1 MGHRA, CDR2 YSYEKL. CDR3 length equals 17 residues. CDR3 residues: CASSQERGLSPPYEQYF. As DNA, the CDR3 is TGCGCCAGCAGCCAAGAGAGGGGACTGTCACCTCCCTACGAGCAGTACTTC.

This chain connects TRBV7-9 to TRBJ1-1, with 7 bases lining up with TRBD1. Per germline, CDR1 SEHNR and CDR2 FQNEAQ (reference sequence). The CDR3 runs to 15 residues. V lost 1 base and J lost 1; bases outside the gene matches: 3. The CDR3 sequence: CASSLGGTANTEAFF. The CDR3 coding sequence is TGTGCCAGCAGCTTAGGGGGGACAGCGAACACTGAAGCTTTCTTT. Combining the CDR3 with reference TRBV7-9 and TRBJ1-1 gives the whole variable domain DTGVSQNPRHKITKRGQNVTFRCDPISEHNRLYWYRQTLGQGPEFLTYFQNEAQLEKSRLLSDRFSAERPKGSFSTLEIQRTEQGDSAMYLCASSLGGTANTEAFFGQGTRLTVV.

The CDR3 coding sequence is TGTGCCAGCAGCGCCGATCGGGGGTTTGGAACCATATATTTT. Protein product: CASSADRGFGTIYF. The chain combines TRBV11-2 with TRBJ1-3, with D maybe TRBD1 (5 bases). The length of the CDR3 is 14 residues. Germline loops: CDR1 SGHAT, CDR2 FQNNGV. The germline V and J ends were trimmed by 5 bases and 10 bases, with 18 bases remaining between them.

The chain couples TRBV28 to TRBJ2-7; D might be TRBD1 (6 bases). V dropped 5 bases and J dropped 2 bases, with 22 bases sitting between them. This CDR3 has 17 amino acids. Germline V gene data show CDR1 as MDHEN and CDR2 as SYDVKM. CDR3 protein: CASSPPNLGQWPYEQYF. CDR3 nucleotide sequence: TGTGCCAGCAGTCCCCCTAACCTTGGACAGTGGCCCTACGAGCAGTACTTC. Variable domain in full (rest from reference TRBV28 and TRBJ2-7): DVKVTQSSRYLVKRTGEKVFLECVQDMDHENMFWYRQDPGLGLRLIYFSYDVKMKEKGDIPEGYSVSREKKERFSLILESASTNQTSMYLCASSPPNLGQWPYEQYFGPGTRLTVT.

The J gene is TRBJ2-7, the V gene TRBV4-3; TRBD1 matches 9 bases. Germline loops: CDR1 LGHNA, CDR2 YSLEER. Trimming cost V 3 bases and J 4 bases; bases outside gene matches: 10. This CDR3 is 16 amino acids long. In DNA, the CDR3 is TGCGCCAGCAGCCACCAGGGACAGGGTGAATGGTACGAGCAGTACTTC. Protein sequence: CASSHQGQGEWYEQYF.